A selection of T cell receptor beta chains follows, all from one sample in a study of cytomegalovirus exposure and HLA in healthy donors. Produced via immunoSEQ multiplex PCR; TCRdb's table is partial and in-frame only. The sample includes 50,000 or so clones, roughly 90% seen only once; the top ten take about 2.2%. The sequencing sample was made of PBMCs. The source of these receptors is a woman younger than 45 in good health and CMV-seronegative. CDR3s include the opening cysteine and the closing phenylalanine or tryptophan. Each record gives: clone size, V gene, J gene, D gene, CDR3 protein, CDR3 DNA. D genes are given only for firm matches. The listing skips clone size in some rows; elsewhere it reads once, few, many or a size class.

.	TRBV15	TRBJ2-7	.	CATSSLQTAAYEQYF	TGTGCCACCAGCAGTCTCCAAACCGCAGCCTACGAGCAGTACTTC
.	TRBV10-2	TRBJ2-7	.	CASSESLMGLLEGDEQYF	TGCGCCAGCAGTGAGTCGTTAATGGGACTCCTCGAAGGCGACGAGCAGTACTTC
.	TRBV18	TRBJ2-2	TRBD2	CASSPTSVLSTGELFF	TGTGCCAGCTCCCCCACTAGCGTACTGAGCACCGGGGAGCTGTTTTTT
.	TRBV27	TRBJ1-3	.	CASSSRGSGNTIYF	TGTGCCAGCAGTTCAAGGGGCTCTGGAAACACCATATATTTT
few	TRBV11-1	TRBJ2-3	TRBD1	CASSLNIPQGGITDTQYF	TGTGCCAGCAGCTTAAATATCCCACAGGGGGGTATCACAGATACGCAGTATTTT
once	TRBV6-5	TRBJ2-7	.	CASSGTPYEQYF	TGTGCCAGCAGCGGGACTCCCTACGAGCAGTACTTC
.	TRBV7-3	TRBJ2-5	.	CASSLTGASLETQYF	TGTGCCAGCAGCTTAACGGGGGCTAGCTTAGAGACCCAGTACTTC
.	TRBV5-1	TRBJ2-3	TRBD2	CASSSTAGRDTQYF	TGCGCCAGCAGTTCAACAGCGGGGAGGGATACGCAGTATTTT
.	TRBV6-6	TRBJ2-1	.	CASSYVKYNEQFF	TGTGCCAGCAGTTACGTTAAATACAATGAGCAGTTCTTC
.	TRBV28	TRBJ2-3	TRBD2	CASNPSGRSGTDTQYF	TGTGCCAGCAACCCTAGCGGGAGATCGGGCACAGATACGCAGTATTTT
few	TRBV7-3	TRBJ1-2	.	CASSPGGTYGYTF	TGTGCCAGCAGCCCGGGGGGTACCTATGGCTACACCTTC
.	TRBV11-2	TRBJ1-1	TRBD1	CASVRGLTEAFF	TGTGCCAGCGTAAGGGGGCTCACTGAAGCTTTCTTT
.	TRBV5-6	TRBJ2-7	TRBD2	CASSLRLAGGESYEQYF	TGTGCCAGCAGCTTAAGACTAGCGGGAGGGGAGTCCTACGAGCAGTACTTC